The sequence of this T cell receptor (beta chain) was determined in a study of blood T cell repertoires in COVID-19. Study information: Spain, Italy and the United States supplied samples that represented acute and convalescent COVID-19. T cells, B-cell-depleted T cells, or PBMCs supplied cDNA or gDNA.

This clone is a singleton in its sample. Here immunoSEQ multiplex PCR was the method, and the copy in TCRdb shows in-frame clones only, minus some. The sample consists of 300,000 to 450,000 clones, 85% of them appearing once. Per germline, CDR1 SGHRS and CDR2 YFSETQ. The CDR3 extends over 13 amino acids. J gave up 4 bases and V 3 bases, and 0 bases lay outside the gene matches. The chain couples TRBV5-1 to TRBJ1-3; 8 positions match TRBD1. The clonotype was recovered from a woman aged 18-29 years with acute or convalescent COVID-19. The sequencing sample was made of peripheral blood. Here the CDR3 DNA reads TGCGCCAGCAGCTCAGGGGGCGGAAACACCATATATTTT. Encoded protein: CASSSGGGNTIYF.